This record looks at one T cell receptor beta chain sequence and its context. Its target antigen remains unknown. No base quality values were provided; no much bigger clone lies one nucleotide off. TCRbeta CDR3 regions were amplified from genomic DNA by means of the immunoSEQ Assay, a bias-controlled multiplex PCR. On the authors' methods: Nucleated cell counts per sample were estimated from amplification of reference gene primers within the assay. To quantify the absolute abundance of each unique TCRbeta CDR3 rearrangement, sequence reads were collapsed and filtered. For each sample, productive Simpson clonality was calculated as the square root of Simpson's diversity index over productive rearrangements. Held by TCRdb, this immuneACCESS table contains in-frame sequences only and omits some clones. Under half of the omission traces to an unresolved V gene where checked; the cause of the rest is unknown. V and J calls and clone size are copied from that table; D and trimming were computed from the DNA. The sample data list under 300,000 clones, and 80% to 90% of these were observed just once. About 10% of the sample lies in the top ten.

The CDR3 holds 14 amino acids from the cysteine to the phenylalanine. Just the 42-base CDR3 DNA is kept, in frame starting at base 1. The V end gives up 4 bases and the J end 7 bases, leaving 6 bases in the junction not matched to a gene. The germline V gene supplies CDR1 SGHDT and CDR2 YYEEEE. The data stem from a study of blood T cell repertoires in COVID-19 (dated by TCRdb to 2020 to 2021). About the study as a whole: Collaborator samples came from the United States, Italy and Spain and covered acute and convalescent phases of COVID-19. The material from the prospective study consisted of cDNA or gDNA derived from T cells, B-cell-depleted T cells, or PBMCs. The dataset comprised deeply sampled blood TCRbeta repertoires from subjects exposed to, actively infected with, or recovered from COVID-19. A freely available public database, intended as a resource for researchers studying the immune response to SARS-CoV-2, is where the repertoires were released. The samples were drawn from two sources: the first 160 participants of the ongoing ImmuneRACE study, and 1,254 subjects contributed by 6 global collaborators. Nearly every sample came with metadata listing a de-identified subject ID, COVID-19 status, age in years and sex. Where HLA class I and class II types were available, the types were taken from metadata supplied by the sample provider, not from assay-based typing.

What the work shows at the level of the full study, not this receptor alone: How much clinical and demographic metadata was included differed by source and by participant, and the metadata was provided uncurated.

Collaborating institutions collected whole blood in K2EDTA tubes following their own protocols. Collaborator samples were shipped for TCRbeta analysis as frozen whole blood, isolated PBMCs, or DNA extracted from either sample type. The chain employs TRBV5-6 and TRBJ1-3, and 9 junction bases match TRBD1. The source is a woman aged 70-85 years with acute or convalescent COVID-19. What was sequenced was peripheral blood. The nucleotides are TGTGCCAGCAGCGAGGACAGGGGTCTCAACACCATATATTTT. It is translated as CASSEDRGLNTIYF.